This T cell receptor (beta chain) stems from a study of shared clonotypes between healthy human individuals. Findings and caveats of the study: Generation of non-shared clonotypes was less probable than generation of clonotypes shared by all four donors. Roughly 5.3% of naive CD4 clonotypes were common to several donors.

Comment on this clone: As yet, its antigen is unknown.

Deep was the level used in running the assay. Researchers divided each subset's genomic DNA evenly across several immunoSEQ plates. Data came from immunoSEQ multiplex PCR; TCRdb stores just in-frame clones and leaves some out. The sample shows more than 150,000 clones, around 63% of them seen only once. The V segment lost 4 bases and the J segment 3 bases; nucleotides outside the gene matches: 9. Per germline, CDR1 SGHRS and CDR2 YFSETQ. CDR3 size: 16 residues. Sequencing used memory CD4+ T cells sorted from blood. Subset of the sample: CD45RA-negative fraction. This chain links TRBV5-1 with TRBJ1-1; 10 bases line up with TRBD1. The sequence came from a man between 25 and 39 years old in good health. For the CDR3, the DNA is TGCGCCAGCAGCCCCGGGACAGGGGTGTTAGACACTGAAGCTTTCTTT. Translating gives CASSPGTGVLDTEAFF.